This T cell receptor (beta chain) was recovered during a study of CD8+CD57+ T cells in acquired aplastic anemia. On the study more broadly: Sorted CD4+ and CD8+ cells yielded DNA averaging around 3 ug.

Notes on the study in general: Under 35 was the count of CD8+ CDR3 sequences that patients shared with controls. Patients and healthy controls showed no significant CD8+ Simpson's diversity difference.

The CDR3 spans 13 residues. With 2 bases removed from V and 5 bases from J, the gap between germline ends came to 9 bases. All patients picked for sequencing had shown, by flow cytometry, an expansion of CD8+CD57+ cells. With no exception, the patients had severe acquired aplastic anemia. Genomic DNA acted as the template from which TCR beta VDJ combination and CDR3 sequence profiling were carried out. One entry per CDR3 protein, called by TCRdb with MiXCR from the reads. The sample has about 160,000 distinct CDR3 sequences; over 40% are singletons. A remark on this clonotype: Its antigen is currently unknown.

This sequence joins TRBV12-3 or TRBV12-4 and TRBJ1-2, with D possibly being TRBD1 (5 bases). Material for sequencing was sorted CD4+, CD8+, or CD8+CD57+ T cells (not recorded which) from PBMCs. The TCR originated in a human donor with aplastic anemia. In nucleotides, the CDR3 is TGTGCCAGCAGTTTAACGGGGGAGTATGGCTACACCTTC. It is translated as CASSLTGEYGYTF.